One sample yielded the 12 T cell receptor beta chains listed below, sequenced in a study of blood T cells in healthy people across ages. Through a sample-barcoded 5' primer and a J-beta primer mix, a second PCR was run for 7 to 11 cycles. Using its own MiXCR run on the 5' RACE reads, TCRdb lists one record per CDR3 protein. The data show 1.5 million to 2 million distinct CDR3 sequences, about 50% seen once. Input material: blood. The origin of the receptors is a woman between 35 and 50 years old in good health.

Comments on this clonotype: A read error may be the cause here, since a much bigger clone is one base away. The chain combines TRBV20-1 with TRBJ2-6; D unresolved. CDR3 length: 14 residues. Germline V gives CDR1 DFQATT, CDR2 SNEGSKA (reference sequence). The CDR3 loop reads CGAHHSSGANVLTF. The CDR3 DNA is TGCGGTGCTCACCATTCCTCTGGGGCCAACGTCCTGACTTTC.

To note about this clonotype: The junction and the germline gene differ at one end; a read error may be behind it. This chain uses TRBV6-6 with TRBJ2-7, with no clear D. Germline V gene sequence: CDR1 MNHNY, CDR2 SVGAGI (reference sequence). This CDR3 is built from 14 residues. CDR3 amino acids: CASNTHRYQETQYF. The CDR3 DNA reads as TGTGCCAGCAATACGCACCGTTACCAAGAGACCCAGTACTTT.

This clonotype was counted ten times or more. The chain joins TRBV7-2 to TRBJ2-7; 8 bases map to TRBD1. The V gene's germline CDR1 is SGHTA and CDR2 FQGNSA. CDR3 length equals 14 residues. The V segment lost 4 bases and the J segment 1 base; nucleotides outside the gene matches: 3. CDR3: CASSYGQGSYEQYF. The CDR3 coding sequence is TGTGCCAGCAGCTACGGACAGGGATCCTACGAGCAGTACTTC.

J is TRBJ1-1 and V is TRBV29-1, with unresolved D. Trimming stripped 5 bases from V and 4 bases from J, with 8 bases between. This CDR3 has 11 amino acids. CDR1 SQVTM and CDR2 ANQGSEA come from the germline V gene. In DNA, the CDR3 is TGCAGCGTTAGTCAGGTCACTGAAGCTTTCTTT. This encodes CSVSQVTEAFF.

The genes are TRBV20-1 and TRBJ2-3; no reliable D call. Germline-derived CDR1 and CDR2 are DFQATT and SNEGSKA (reference sequence). CDR3 length: 16 residues. V was clipped by 0 bases and J by 0 bases, with 13 bases between them. DNA for the CDR3: TGCAGTGCTAGAGATCAGCCCTACTCTAGCACAGATACGCAGTATTTT. It yields the protein CSARDQPYSSTDTQYF.

The genes are TRBV5-1 and TRBJ1-2, with 8 positions matching TRBD1. With V trimmed by 0 bases and J by 2 bases, 9 bases remained unmatched. Germline assignment: CDR1 SGHRS and CDR2 YFSETQ. There are 17 residues in the CDR3. CDR3 loop: CASSLGTGNAYNYGYTF. DNA for the CDR3: TGCGCCAGCAGCTTGGGGACAGGGAACGCTTACAACTATGGCTACACCTTC. Supplemented by reference TRBV5-1 and TRBJ1-2, the full variable domain reads KAGVTQTPRYLIKTRGQQVTLSCSPISGHRSVSWYQQTPGQGLQFLFEYFSETQRNKGNFPGRFSGRQFSNSRSEMNVSTLELGDSALYLCASSLGTGNAYNYGYTFGSGTRLTVV.

The rearrangement links TRBV20-1 to TRBJ1-4; 8 bases are a match to TRBD1. The CDR3 is 19 amino acids. V lost 3 bases and J lost 2; bases outside the gene matches: 17. Germline CDR1 is DFQATT and CDR2 is SNEGSKA (reference sequence). CDR3 in DNA: TGCAGTGCTAGGGCCCCCGCAGGGGGCGGCTCCTGGACTAATGAAAAACTGTTTTTT. It is translated as CSARAPAGGGSWTNEKLFF.

The gene calls are TRBV6-2 or TRBV6-3 and TRBJ2-5; D remains ambiguous. The CDR3 has 13 residues. V was trimmed by 2 bases and J by 12 bases, leaving 16 bases between them. CDR1 is MNHEY and CDR2 is SVGEGT in the germline V gene. The CDR3 region has the DNA TGTGCCAGCAGTTACACCGAGAGGCGCGTAGAGTACTTC. It translates to CASSYTERRVEYF.

This chain joins TRBV5-1 and TRBJ2-4; 9 nucleotides agree with TRBD1. Germline lookup yields CDR1 SGHRS and CDR2 YFSETQ. This CDR3 is 20 amino acids long. V shed 0 bases and J 1 base; nucleotides not matched to a gene: 14. CDR3 DNA: TGCGCCAGCAGCTTGGCCCCGGGACAGGGTACATTTGCGGCCAAAAACATTCAGTACTTC. Its protein is CASSLAPGQGTFAAKNIQYF.

V gene TRBV12-3 or TRBV12-4 combines with J gene TRBJ2-3; D uncertain. The CDR3 runs to 12 residues. The V gene lost 8 bases and the J gene lost 0 bases, with 6 bases spanning the gap. The CDR3 nucleotides are TGTGCCAGCGGGATGAGCACAGATACGCAGTATTTT. It yields the protein CASGMSTDTQYF.

The CDR3 DNA sequence: TGCAGTGCTAGAGATGACAGGATGGGCAATGAGCAGTTCTTC. This translates into CSARDDRMGNEQFF. This chain uses TRBV20-1 with TRBJ2-1; D possibly corresponds to TRBD1 (6 bases). CDR3 length: 14 residues. Germline lookup yields CDR1 DFQATT and CDR2 SNEGSKA (reference sequence). V was clipped by 0 bases and J by 6 bases, with 12 bases between them.

The rearrangement links TRBV24-1 to TRBJ2-7, with D possibly being TRBD1 (6 bases). The J call may be mistaken, given a closer DNA end match to TRBJ2-5. Looked up from germline, CDR1 is KGHDR and CDR2 is SFDVKD. The length of the CDR3 is 16 residues. The CDR3 sequence: CATSDSTDSRRETQYF. DNA for the CDR3: TGTGCCACCAGTGATTCAACGGACAGCAGGCGGGAGACCCAGTACTTC.